A selection of T cell receptor beta chains follows, all from one sample in a study of neurological immune-mediated disorders. TCRdb re-analysed the 5' RACE reads in MiXCR, keeping a single row per CDR3 protein. The table lists 70,000 to 90,000 distinct CDR3 sequences, 5% to 6% of them singletons. Input material: PBMCs. The receptors shown here come from a young woman with multiple sclerosis. Both conserved end residues are part of each CDR3. The order of the fields is J gene, clone size, V gene, D gene, CDR3 DNA, CDR3 protein. D genes are given only for firm matches. Expanded clones are given a class, and other clones once, few, many or no size at all.

TRBJ2-5 many TRBV29-1 - TGCAGCGTTGTGTTGGAGACCCAGTACTTC CSVVLETQYF
TRBJ2-1 many TRBV20-1 TRBD2 TGCAGTGCTAGAGGTAGCGGGGGCCTCTACAATGAGCAGTTCTTC CSARGSGGLYNEQFF
TRBJ1-5 many TRBV5-1 - TGCGCCAGCAGCATGCAGGGGTTGGACGGGCAGCCCCAGCATTTT CASSMQGLDGQPQHF
TRBJ2-2 many TRBV5-6 - TGTGCCAGCAGCTTAACGGTCACCGGGGAGCTGTTTTTT CASSLTVTGELFF
TRBJ2-2 many TRBV5-5 - TGTGCCAGCAGCTTGAATCCTAACGGGGAGCTGTTTTTT CASSLNPNGELFF
TRBJ1-5 - TRBV10-1 - TGCGCCAGCAGAACCATAAAGCAGGAGAATCAGCCCCAGCATTTT CASRTIKQENQPQHF
TRBJ2-3 few TRBV20-1 - TGCAGTGCTAGATTAGCGGAACTCAACACAGATACGCAGTATTTT CSARLAELNTDTQYF
TRBJ2-7 many TRBV7-6 - TGTGCCAGCAGCCCCAACGGGTACGAGCAGTACTTC CASSPNGYEQYF
TRBJ2-3 few TRBV10-2 - TGCGCCAGCAGTGAGTCGAGGGATACGCAGTATTTT CASSESRDTQYF
TRBJ2-1 many TRBV5-1 TRBD2 TGCGCCAGCAGCGCGCTAGCGGACTCCTACAATGAGCAGTTCTTC CASSALADSYNEQFF
TRBJ1-3 - TRBV14 - TGTGCCAGCAGCCCTACTCGCCGGGGGACGGGAAACACCATATATTTT CASSPTRRGTGNTIYF
TRBJ1-6 - TRBV12-3/TRBV12-4 TRBD1 TGTGCCAGCAGTTCGGACAGGGCCCGCAATTCACCCCTCCACTTT CASSSDRARNSPLHF
TRBJ2-4 many TRBV20-1 - TGCAGTGCTAGGGACCCCACCTCCAAAAACATTCAGTACTTC CSARDPTSKNIQYF
TRBJ2-7 many TRBV20-1 TRBD2 TGCAGTGCCACCGGGGGGGCCGAGCAGTACTTC CSATGGAEQYF
TRBJ1-4 many TRBV20-1 - TGCAGTGCTACAATCGCTTCAACTAATGAAAAACTGTTTTTT CSATIASTNEKLFF
TRBJ2-5 - TRBV20-1 TRBD1 TGCAGTGCTAGCAGGGGGCTAGGCCTAAAGACCCAGTACTTC CSASRGLGLKTQYF
TRBJ2-1 many TRBV5-1 TRBD2 TGCGCCAGCAGCTTAACTACTAGCGGGATCTGGAATGAGCAGTTCTTC CASSLTTSGIWNEQFF
TRBJ2-5 many TRBV20-1 TRBD1 TGCAGTGCAAGACAGGGTTGGTACCAAGAGACCCAGTACTTC CSARQGWYQETQYF
TRBJ2-3 few TRBV20-1 - TGCAGTGCTAGAATATCTGGTGTGGATACGCAGTATTTT CSARISGVDTQYF
TRBJ2-3 many TRBV11-2 - TGTGCCAGCAGCTTATTCTTCCCAGATACGCAGTATTTT CASSLFFPDTQYF
TRBJ2-2 many TRBV5-1 - TGCGCCAGCAGCTTGGGTCCGGCGGGTACCGGGGAGCTGTTTTTT CASSLGPAGTGELFF
TRBJ2-3 many TRBV20-1 TRBD2 TGCAGTGCTAGAGCTTGGACTAGCGGGAGCCCAGATACGCAGTATTTT CSARAWTSGSPDTQYF
TRBJ2-3 many TRBV10-3 - TGTGCCATCAGCTCTTCGACAGCCGTCCTAAGCACAGATACGCAGTATTTT CAISSSTAVLSTDTQYF
TRBJ2-3 - TRBV20-1 TRBD2 TGCAGTGCTAGAGGACTAGCGGGGGCCGGGTTGAGGACAGATACGCAGTATTTT CSARGLAGAGLRTDTQYF
TRBJ1-2 many TRBV20-1 - TGCAGTGCCTGGGACCCCTTCCTGGGGGGTACCTTC CSAWDPFLGGTF
TRBJ2-1 many TRBV12-3/TRBV12-4 - TGTGCCAGCAGTTTAACTAGCAGGAATGAGCAGTTCTTC CASSLTSRNEQFF
TRBJ2-1 - TRBV12-3/TRBV12-4 TRBD2 TGTGCCAGCAGTTTCCCCGGAGGCGGGGGGGCAAACAATGAGCAGTTCTTC CASSFPGGGGANNEQFF
TRBJ2-1 many TRBV24-1 TRBD1 TGTGCCACCAGTGTCGGGTGGGACAGGGGGCTGGATGAGCAGTTCTTC CATSVGWDRGLDEQFF
TRBJ2-3 many TRBV12-3/TRBV12-4 TRBD2 TGTGCCAGCGCGCGGGGGGGAGGCTCAGATACGCAGTATTTT CASARGGGSDTQYF
TRBJ2-2 many TRBV7-6 - TGTGCCAGCAGCTTAGTTAGATTCCCCGTCGGGGAGCTGTTTTTT CASSLVRFPVGELFF
TRBJ2-1 many TRBV5-1 TRBD1 TGCGCCAGCAGCCCGGGACAGGATTACAATGAGCAGTTCTTC CASSPGQDYNEQFF
TRBJ2-7 many TRBV5-6 - TGTGCCAGCAGCTCAGCAGGTAACGAGCAGTACTTC CASSSAGNEQYF
TRBJ2-1 many TRBV20-1 - TGCAGTGCTTTGTCCAGAAGGGGATACAATGAGCAGTTCTTC CSALSRRGYNEQFF
TRBJ1-5 many TRBV12-3/TRBV12-4 - TGTGCCAGCAGTTTATCTCCAGGGGAAGGGCCCCAGCATTTT CASSLSPGEGPQHF
TRBJ1-1 many TRBV7-9 TRBD1 TGTGCCAGCAGCTTACCCATCCTCGGGACAGGGACAGGGAGCACTGAAGCTTTCTTT CASSLPILGTGTGSTEAFF
TRBJ2-3 many TRBV5-1 - TGCGCCAGCAGCTTTCGTTCGGGACGCCGGTATTCTAGCACAGATACGCAGTATTTT CASSFRSGRRYSSTDTQYF
TRBJ1-2 many TRBV5-1 - TGCGCCAGCGTCCGGGAATCTGGATCTCCATGGGGCTACACCTTC CASVRESGSPWGYTF
TRBJ2-1 - TRBV12-3/TRBV12-4 - TGTGCCAGCAGTATCAGGGCGACTTATAAAGAGCAGTTCTTC CASSIRATYKEQFF
TRBJ2-1 - TRBV12-3/TRBV12-4 - TGTGCCAGCAGCCCTCGGGATGAGCAGTTCTTC CASSPRDEQFF
TRBJ2-2 many TRBV10-3 - TGTGCCATCATCGCTAGCTTGGACACCGGGGAGCTGTTTTTT CAIIASLDTGELFF
TRBJ2-3 - TRBV20-1 TRBD2 TGCAGTGCCTTGATTAGCGGGGGGGCCGGAGATACGCAGTATTTT CSALISGGAGDTQYF
TRBJ2-5 - TRBV5-1 TRBD2 TGCGCCAGCAGCTTGGAGGCGGGAGTAGGTCGAGACCAGTACTTC CASSLEAGVGRDQYF
TRBJ2-1 many TRBV7-2 TRBD2 TGTGCCAGCAGCGCGTACGAAGGACTAGCGGGGGGAAATGAGCAGTTCTTC CASSAYEGLAGGNEQFF
TRBJ1-6 many TRBV7-2 - TGTGCCAGCAGTTTAAATCGATCACCCCTCCACTTT CASSLNRSPLHF
TRBJ1-1 - TRBV28 - TGTGCCAGCAGTTTAGCAGTCCACACTGAAGCTTTCTTT CASSLAVHTEAFF
TRBJ1-1 many TRBV11-3 - TGTGCCAGCACCGACCCCACAGGGAGCACTGAAGCTTTCTTT CASTDPTGSTEAFF
TRBJ2-1 many TRBV15 - TGTGCCACCTGGGACTTTCAATGGGGTGAGCAGTTCTTC CATWDFQWGEQFF
TRBJ2-7 many TRBV24-1 TRBD2 TGTGCCACCAGTAGCGGGACCTCCTACGAGCAGTACTTC CATSSGTSYEQYF
TRBJ2-5 many TRBV20-1 TRBD2 TGCAGTGCTGGTAGCGGGGGGGCCCCAGAGACCCAGTACTTC CSAGSGGAPETQYF
TRBJ1-1 many TRBV20-1 - TGCAGTGCTAGAGATGTCGCCAGGGGCTACACTGAAGCTTTCTTT CSARDVARGYTEAFF
TRBJ2-5 many TRBV7-8 TRBD1 TGTGCCAGCAGCTTGGCAGGGACAGGGGGCGATGAGACCCAGTACTTC CASSLAGTGGDETQYF
TRBJ2-1 many TRBV18 - TGTGCCAGCTCACCACCGATTAGTCTCTCCTACAATGAGCAGTTCTTC CASSPPISLSYNEQFF
TRBJ1-1 few TRBV5-6 - TGTGCCAGCAGCTTTGGGGGGAACACTGAAGCTTTCTTT CASSFGGNTEAFF
TRBJ1-1 many TRBV28 - TGTGCCAGCAGTTTGGGACCCACCGCCTCGAACACTGAAGCTTTCTTT CASSLGPTASNTEAFF